This T cell receptor (beta chain) originates from a study of identifying expanded T cells in peripheral blood (dated by TCRdb to about 2019). Study-level background: Four technical replicates, made by sequencing separate aliquots from the same pool of genomic DNA, were compared pairwise.

General findings and caveats noted by the study authors: The authors expected that biological variance in healthy repertoires might rise further over much longer intervals, such as months to years. For all healthy donors, the variance in clone template counts between approximately 2-week samples rose significantly as total template count increased. Both the number of clones called differentially abundant and the false-positive rate were significantly reduced by the beta-binomial model across all healthy-donor time intervals. Around 1.3 differentially abundant clones were flagged by the binomial model between technical replicates, whereas about 15 and 18 were flagged over about two weeks and four weeks, respectively.

The immunoSEQ Assay, which uses bias-controlled multiplex PCR amplification of genomic DNA, was used to profile TCRbeta CDR3 regions. On the study's bioinformatics: To quantify the absolute abundance of each unique TCRbeta CDR3 region, the sequences were collapsed and filtered. Differential abundance was assessed using a binomial (Fisher-equivalent) model and a beta-binomial model in which time-dependent variance fitted from healthy donors was added. Any clone with fewer than 5 combined templates was excluded, and a clone was called differentially abundant if its Benjamini-Hochberg FDR was below 0.01. Using the form v = (b*log(k)+a)^2, the beta-binomial variance was modeled as a function of the total template count across the two samples. TCRdb re-hosts the immuneACCESS table, in-frame sequences only. Its copies lack some clones; in the studies checked, an unresolved V gene accounts for under half of them, and the cause for the rest is not known. V and J calls and clone size follow that table, whereas D and trimming were derived from the DNA. The sample includes about 82,000 clones, with over 85% observed a single time. The ten largest clonotypes hold roughly 7% of the sample.

At the junction V is shortened by 2 bases and J by 4 bases, with 9 bases in between. The CDR3 holds 13 amino acids from the cysteine to the phenylalanine. Only the CDR3 portion is preserved as DNA: 39 bases, with reading frame beginning at the first base. According to the germline V gene (reference sequence), CDR1 reads MNHEY and CDR2 reads SMNVEV. During the collection period, no infections or other immune events were recorded for the healthy donors. Time-dependent variance in a beta-binomial model of T-cell clone differential abundance was calibrated using healthy-donor blood repertoires as a training cohort. The training cohort comprised approximately 10 healthy donors, 3 female and 7 male. Donor ages ranged from about 29 to 70 years, with an average of about 40 years. Whole blood, obtained from a commercial supplier, was collected from each healthy donor at three time points spaced roughly 2 weeks apart. Genomic DNA was extracted from unsorted whole blood for immunosequencing.

To note about this clone: Its antigen is unknown. No per-base quality is available; no much larger clone lies one base away.

The receptor chain draws on TRBV27 and TRBJ2-7; the D gene remains uncertain. The receptor was isolated from a person aged 18 to 70 in good health. The sequenced material came from blood. In nucleotides, the sequence is TGTGCCAGCAGTTTAGGTCAGAAATACGAGCAGTACTTC. This gives the protein CASSLGQKYEQYF.